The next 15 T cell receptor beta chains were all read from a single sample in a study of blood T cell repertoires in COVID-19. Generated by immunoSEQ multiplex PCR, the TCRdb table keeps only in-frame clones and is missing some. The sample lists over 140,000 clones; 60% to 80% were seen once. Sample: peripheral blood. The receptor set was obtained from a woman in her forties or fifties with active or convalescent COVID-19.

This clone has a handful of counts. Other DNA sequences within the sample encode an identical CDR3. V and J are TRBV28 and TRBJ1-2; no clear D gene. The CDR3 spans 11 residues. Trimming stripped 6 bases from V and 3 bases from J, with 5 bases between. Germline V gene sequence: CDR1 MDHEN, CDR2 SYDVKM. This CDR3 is CASSPDYGYTF. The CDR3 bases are TGTGCCAGCAGCCCCGACTATGGCTACACCTTC.

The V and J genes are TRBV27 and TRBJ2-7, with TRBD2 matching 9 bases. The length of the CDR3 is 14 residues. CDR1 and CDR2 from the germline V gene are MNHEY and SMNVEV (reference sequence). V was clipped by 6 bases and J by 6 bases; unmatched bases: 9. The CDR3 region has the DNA TGTGCCAGCAGCCCAGCGGGAGGTCTGGTCGAGCAGTACTTC. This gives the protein CASSPAGGLVEQYF.

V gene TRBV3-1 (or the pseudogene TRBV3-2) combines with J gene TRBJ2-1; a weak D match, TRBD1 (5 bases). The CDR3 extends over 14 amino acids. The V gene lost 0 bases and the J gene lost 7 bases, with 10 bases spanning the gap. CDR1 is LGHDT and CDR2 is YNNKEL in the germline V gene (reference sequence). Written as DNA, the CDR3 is TGTGCCAGCAGCCAAGACAGGGTTGTAAATGAGCAGTTCTTC. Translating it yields CASSQDRVVNEQFF.

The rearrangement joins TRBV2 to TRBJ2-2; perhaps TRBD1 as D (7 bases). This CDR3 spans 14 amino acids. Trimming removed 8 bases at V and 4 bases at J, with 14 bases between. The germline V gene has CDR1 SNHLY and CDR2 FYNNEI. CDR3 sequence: CASHDREVTGELFF. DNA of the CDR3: TGTGCCAGCCATGACAGGGAGGTCACCGGGGAGCTGTTTTTT.

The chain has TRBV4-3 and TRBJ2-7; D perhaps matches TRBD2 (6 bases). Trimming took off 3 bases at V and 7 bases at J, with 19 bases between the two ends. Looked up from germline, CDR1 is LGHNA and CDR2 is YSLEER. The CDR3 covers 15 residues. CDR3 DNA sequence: TGCGCCAGCAGCCAGGACCACCTTACTAGCAAGGAGCAGTACTTC. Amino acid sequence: CASSQDHLTSKEQYF.

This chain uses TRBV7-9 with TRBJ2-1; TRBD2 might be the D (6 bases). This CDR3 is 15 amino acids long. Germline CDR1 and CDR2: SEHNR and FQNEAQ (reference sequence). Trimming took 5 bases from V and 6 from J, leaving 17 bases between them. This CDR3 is CASSPGPAGGNEQFF. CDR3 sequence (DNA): TGTGCCAGCAGCCCAGGCCCAGCGGGTGGCAATGAGCAGTTCTTC.

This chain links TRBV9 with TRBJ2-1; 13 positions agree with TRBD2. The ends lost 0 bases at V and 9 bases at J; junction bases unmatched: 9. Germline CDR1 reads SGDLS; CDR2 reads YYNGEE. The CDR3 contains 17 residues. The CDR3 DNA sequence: TGTGCCAGCAGCGTAGCTCCGGGACTAGCGGGGAGCGGTGAGCAGTTCTTC. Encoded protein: CASSVAPGLAGSGEQFF.

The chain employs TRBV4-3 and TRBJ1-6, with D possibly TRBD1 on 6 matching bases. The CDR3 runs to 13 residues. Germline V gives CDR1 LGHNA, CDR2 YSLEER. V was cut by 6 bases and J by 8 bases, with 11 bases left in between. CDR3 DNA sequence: TGCGCCAGCAGTCTCAGGGGTGATTCACCCCTCCACTTT. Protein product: CASSLRGDSPLHF.

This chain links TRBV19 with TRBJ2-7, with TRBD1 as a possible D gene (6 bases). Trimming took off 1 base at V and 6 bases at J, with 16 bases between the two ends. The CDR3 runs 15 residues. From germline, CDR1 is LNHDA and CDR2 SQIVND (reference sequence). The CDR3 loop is CASSIGRGPPSEQYF. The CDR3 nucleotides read TGTGCCAGTAGTATAGGCAGGGGCCCTCCCTCCGAGCAGTACTTC.

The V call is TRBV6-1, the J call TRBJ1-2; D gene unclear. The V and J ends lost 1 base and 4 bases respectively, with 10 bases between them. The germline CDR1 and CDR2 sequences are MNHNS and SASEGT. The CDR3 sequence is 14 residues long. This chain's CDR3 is CASSEGPEGYGYTF. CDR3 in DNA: TGTGCCAGCAGTGAAGGGCCGGAGGGCTATGGCTACACCTTC.

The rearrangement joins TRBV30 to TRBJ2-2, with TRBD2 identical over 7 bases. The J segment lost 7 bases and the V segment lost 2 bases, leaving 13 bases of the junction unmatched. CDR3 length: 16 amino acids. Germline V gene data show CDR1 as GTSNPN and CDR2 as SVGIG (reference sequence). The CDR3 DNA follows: TGTGCCTGGAGTAATATGGGTCTAGCGGCCGTCGGGGAGCTGTTTTTT. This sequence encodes CAWSNMGLAAVGELFF.

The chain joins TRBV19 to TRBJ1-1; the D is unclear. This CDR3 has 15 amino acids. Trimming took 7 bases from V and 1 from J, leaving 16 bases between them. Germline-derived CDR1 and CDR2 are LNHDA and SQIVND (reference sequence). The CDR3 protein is CASTPFGRENTEAFF. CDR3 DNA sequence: TGTGCCAGTACCCCATTCGGGAGAGAGAACACTGAAGCTTTCTTT.

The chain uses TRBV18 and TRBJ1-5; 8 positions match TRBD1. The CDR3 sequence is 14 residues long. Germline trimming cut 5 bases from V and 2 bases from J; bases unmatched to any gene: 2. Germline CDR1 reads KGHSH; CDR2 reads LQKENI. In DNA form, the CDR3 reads TGTGCCAGCTCAGAGGACAGGGGCAATCAGCCCCAGCATTTT. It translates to CASSEDRGNQPQHF.

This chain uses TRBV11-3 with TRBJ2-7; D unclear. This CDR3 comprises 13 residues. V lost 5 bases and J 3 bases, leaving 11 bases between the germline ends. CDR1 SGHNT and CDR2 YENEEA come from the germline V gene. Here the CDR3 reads CASSPGDFYEQYF. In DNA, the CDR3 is TGTGCCAGCAGCCCGGGTGACTTCTACGAGCAGTACTTC.

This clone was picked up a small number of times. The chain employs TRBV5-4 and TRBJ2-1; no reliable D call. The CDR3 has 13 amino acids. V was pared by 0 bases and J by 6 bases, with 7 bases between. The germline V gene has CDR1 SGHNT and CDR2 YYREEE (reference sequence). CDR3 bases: TGTGCCAGCAGCTTGGATACCGGCAATGAGCAGTTCTTC. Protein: CASSLDTGNEQFF.